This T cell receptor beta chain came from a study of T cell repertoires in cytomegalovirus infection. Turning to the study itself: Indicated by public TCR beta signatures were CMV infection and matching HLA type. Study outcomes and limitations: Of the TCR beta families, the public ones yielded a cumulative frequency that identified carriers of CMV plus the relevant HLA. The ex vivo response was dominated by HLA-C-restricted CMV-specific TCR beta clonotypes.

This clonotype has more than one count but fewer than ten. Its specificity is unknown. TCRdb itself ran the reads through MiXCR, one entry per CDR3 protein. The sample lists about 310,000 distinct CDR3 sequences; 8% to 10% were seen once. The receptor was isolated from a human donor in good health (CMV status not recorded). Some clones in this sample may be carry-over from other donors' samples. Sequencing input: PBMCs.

In DNA form, the CDR3 reads TGTGCCAGCAGCGAGCAGAGGCTGGGCAACTATGGCTACACCTTC. Its translation is CASSEQRLGNYGYTF. The chain couples TRBV9 to TRBJ1-2; no clear D. This CDR3 is 15 amino acids long. Germline loops: CDR1 SGDLS, CDR2 YYNGEE. V was trimmed by 3 bases and J by 2 bases, leaving 14 bases between them.